Listed below are T cell receptor beta chains from one sample, sequenced in a study of T cell repertoires in cytomegalovirus infection. TCRdb processed the reads anew with MiXCR; each CDR3 protein has one entry. The data show 90,000 to 120,000 distinct CDR3 sequences, 23% seen once. Input material: CD8+ T cells from PBMCs. The source of these receptors is a human donor in good health (CMV status not recorded). Some clones in this sample may be carry-over from other donors' samples. The CDR3 runs from the conserved cysteine through the conserved F or W. A D gene is named only where the DNA matches it firmly. Clone size is given for some rows only: seen once, a few or many times, or a class if the clone is expanded.

v_call	clone_size	j_call	d_call	cdr3_nt	cdr3_aa
TRBV29-1	.	TRBJ2-2	TRBD2	TGCAGCGTTGTATTAGCGGGGAACACCGGGGAGCTGTTTTTT	CSVVLAGNTGELFF
TRBV7-8	few	TRBJ2-5	.	TGTGCCAGCAGCCTTATGTCGGGCCCAACTCGAGAGACCCAGTACTTC	CASSLMSGPTRETQYF
TRBV4-3	.	TRBJ2-1	.	TGCGCCAGCAGCCAAGATCTAATACGGACAAATGAGCAGTTCTTC	CASSQDLIRTNEQFF
TRBV9	.	TRBJ2-1	.	TGTGCCAGCAGCGTCCGGGCCAACCCACAGGGTGAGCAGTTCTTC	CASSVRANPQGEQFF
TRBV6-6	.	TRBJ2-4	.	TGTGCCAGCAGCTCGGCCACAGGGATCCTCGTTCAGTACTTC	CASSSATGILVQYF
TRBV28	.	TRBJ2-5	.	TGTGCCAGCAGTCCTTGGGAGGGGGAAGAGACCCAGTACTTC	CASSPWEGEETQYF
TRBV7-2	many	TRBJ1-6	.	TGTGCCAGCAGCTTAGCCCCGGCACATAATAATTCACCCCTCCACTTT	CASSLAPAHNNSPLHF
TRBV12-3/TRBV12-4	.	TRBJ2-3	.	TGTGCCAGCAGTTTCCAGCCTACGCAGTATTTT	CASSFQPTQYF
TRBV28	few	TRBJ2-7	TRBD2	TGTGCCAGCGAGGGACTAGCGGGGGGGATTAGTTTCGAGCAGTACTTC	CASEGLAGGISFEQYF
TRBV11-2	.	TRBJ2-5	.	TGTGCCAGCAGCTTAGTCCCATTCTCGTCCCAAGAGACCCAGTACTTC	CASSLVPFSSQETQYF
TRBV4-3	.	TRBJ2-1	TRBD1	TGCGCCAGCAGCGATCATTCGACAGGGGGCCTTGAGCAGTTCTTC	CASSDHSTGGLEQFF
TRBV6-5	many	TRBJ1-1	TRBD1	TGTGCCAGCAGTACAGGGGGCACTGAAGCTTTCTTT	CASSTGGTEAFF
TRBV7-2	few	TRBJ2-7	.	TGTGCCAGCAGCTTAGGTAACACCCCCCACGAGCAGTACTTC	CASSLGNTPHEQYF
TRBV9	many	TRBJ2-1	TRBD1	TGTGCCAGCAGCGTTCCCCGGGACAGGGAATCCAATGAGCAGTTCTTC	CASSVPRDRESNEQFF
TRBV30	few	TRBJ1-6	.	TGTGCCTGGAGCTCGCCCTCACCCCTCCACTTT	CAWSSPSPLHF
TRBV6-1	.	TRBJ2-7	.	TGTGCCAGCACTTTGGAGGCAGGGGAGAACTACGAGCAGTACTTC	CASTLEAGENYEQYF
TRBV12-3/TRBV12-4	few	TRBJ2-1	TRBD2	TGTGCCAGCAGTTTGGGGGAGGGAGGTTTTTCCTACAATGAGCAGTTCTTC	CASSLGEGGFSYNEQFF
TRBV7-2	few	TRBJ2-6	.	TGTGCCAGCAGCATATTTGGGGCGGCGGGGGCCAACGTCCTGACTTTC	CASSIFGAAGANVLTF
TRBV29-1	.	TRBJ2-1	.	TGCAGCGTTGTTGGAGAGGGCAATGAGCAGTTCTTC	CSVVGEGNEQFF
TRBV9	few	TRBJ2-1	TRBD2	TGTGCCAGCAGCCTCACGGCTAGCGGGGGGAATGAGCAGTTCTTC	CASSLTASGGNEQFF
TRBV7-8	.	TRBJ1-4	.	TGTGCCAGCAGCATAAAGGGGGGTGGGGAAAAACTGTTTTTT	CASSIKGGGEKLFF
TRBV4-1	few	TRBJ2-1	.	TGCGCCAGCAGCCAAGATGGGAAGGGGTCTCACAATGAGCAGTTCTTC	CASSQDGKGSHNEQFF
TRBV7-3	few	TRBJ2-3	.	TGTGCCAGCAGCTTAAACCTGCGGGAACCCCAGTATTTT	CASSLNLREPQYF
TRBV9	.	TRBJ2-1	TRBD2	TGTGCCAGCAGCCCACCTTGGGCTAGCGGGCCGTACAATGAGCAGTTCTTC	CASSPPWASGPYNEQFF
TRBV15	.	TRBJ2-7	TRBD2	TGTGCCACCAGCAGGACGGGGGGTCAGCAGTACTTC	CATSRTGGQQYF
TRBV7-2	many	TRBJ1-5	.	TGTGCCAGCAGCCCGTGGGGGGGCAATCAGCCCCAGCATTTT	CASSPWGGNQPQHF
TRBV28	few	TRBJ1-1	.	TGTGCCAGCAGTTTCAAATCAGGGTGGACTGAAGCTTTCTTT	CASSFKSGWTEAFF
TRBV28	few	TRBJ2-7	TRBD1	TGTGCCAGCAGTACCCCCGTCGGGACAGTTGCGGCCGAGCAGTACTTC	CASSTPVGTVAAEQYF
TRBV27	few	TRBJ2-3	.	TGTGCCAGCAGTTCCTGGGCCCACACAGATACGCAGTATTTT	CASSSWAHTDTQYF
TRBV28	.	TRBJ1-4	.	TGTGCCAGCGGGTCGGGTGCCGCAACTAATGAAAAACTGTTTTTT	CASGSGAATNEKLFF
TRBV27	.	TRBJ1-1	.	TGTGCCAGCAGATCCCTCCGCGACCTGAACACTGAAGCTTTCTTT	CASRSLRDLNTEAFF
TRBV7-9	many	TRBJ2-2	.	TGTGCCAGCAGCAGCCAGAAGAACACCGGGGAGCTGTTTTTT	CASSSQKNTGELFF
TRBV27	.	TRBJ2-7	.	TGTGCCAGCAGTTCCGGGAGCCTCACCTACGAGCAGTACTTC	CASSSGSLTYEQYF
TRBV7-3	few	TRBJ1-1	.	TGTGCCAGCAGCTCAACCCCACGACAGGTAATGGATACTGAAGCTTTCTTT	CASSSTPRQVMDTEAFF
TRBV12-3/TRBV12-4	many	TRBJ1-1	.	TGTGCCAGCAGTTTAGCATCAGGGAGCACTGAAGCTTTCTTT	CASSLASGSTEAFF
TRBV24-1	.	TRBJ1-2	TRBD1	TGTGCCACCAGTGAAGTGGGACAGCCCTATGGCTACACCTTC	CATSEVGQPYGYTF
TRBV2	.	TRBJ2-7	.	TGTGCCAGCAGTGACGGCGGGTACGAGCAGTACTTC	CASSDGGYEQYF
TRBV6-6	few	TRBJ2-7	TRBD1	TGTGCCAGCAGTCGGACAGGGACCTCCTACGAGCAGTACTTC	CASSRTGTSYEQYF
TRBV20-1	few	TRBJ2-1	.	TGCAGTGCTAGAGATCCCGGCCGGGATTACAATGAGCAGTTCTTC	CSARDPGRDYNEQFF
TRBV7-8	many	TRBJ2-7	.	TGTGCCAGCAGCTTAGACCGCGGGGGCGGGCAGTACTTC	CASSLDRGGGQYF
TRBV28	many	TRBJ2-1	.	TGTGCCAGCAGCTCGGATGTCTGGGGGAGGATACACAATGAGCAGTTCTTC	CASSSDVWGRIHNEQFF
TRBV12-3/TRBV12-4	.	TRBJ2-4	.	TGTGCCAGCAGTCCCGGGGTCATTCAGTACTTC	CASSPGVIQYF
TRBV20-1	few	TRBJ1-6	TRBD1	TGCAGTGCTAGAGTGAGTCCGGACAGGAACCCGGGTTCACCCCTCCACTTT	CSARVSPDRNPGSPLHF
TRBV7-9	many	TRBJ1-3	.	TGTGCCAGCAAGGATGCGATTAGCTCTGGAAACACCATATATTTT	CASKDAISSGNTIYF
TRBV7-2	many	TRBJ2-2	.	TGTGCCAGCAGCCCCACCTCGCCGGGACCCCAGTTTGGCGGGGAGCTGTTTTTT	CASSPTSPGPQFGGELFF
TRBV6-6	few	TRBJ2-2	.	TGTGCCAGCAGTGCGTCGGGACAATGGGCCGGGGAGCTGTTTTTT	CASSASGQWAGELFF
TRBV4-3	.	TRBJ2-1	.	TGCGCCAGCAGCCAAGATCTTGGGGGGTATGAGCAGTTCTTC	CASSQDLGGYEQFF